This T cell receptor beta chain was found in a study of cytomegalovirus exposure and HLA in healthy donors. PCR amplification relied on 60 Vbeta primers (plus 13 Jbeta primers). Here immunoSEQ multiplex PCR was the method, and the copy in TCRdb shows in-frame clones only, minus some. The sample yields some 99,000 clones, under 85% seen once. Unmatched junction bases numbered 7, after V lost 8 bases and J lost 4 bases. The germline gives CDR1 SGHAT, CDR2 FQNNGV. The length of the CDR3 is 14 residues. The chain uses TRBV11-2 and TRBJ2-1, with 8 nucleotides matching TRBD2. Sequenced input: PBMCs. The TCR sequence derives from a man aged 35 to 55 in good health and CMV-seronegative. The CDR3 region is CASGYSGTYNEQFF. The DNA of the CDR3 is TGTGCCAGCGGATATAGCGGGACATACAATGAGCAGTTCTTC.